This T cell receptor (beta chain) was found in a study of T cells of healthy individuals. Germline assignment: CDR1 LNHDA and CDR2 SQIVND (reference sequence). The length of the CDR3 is 16 residues. After removal of 4 bases from V and 6 bases from J, the junction contained 8 bases not matched to a gene. At least ten counts were recorded for this clonotype. Using its own MiXCR run on the 5' RACE reads, TCRdb lists one record per CDR3 protein. The repertoire holds under 70,000 distinct CDR3 sequences, with over 12% as singletons. V gene TRBV19 combines with J gene TRBJ1-6; TRBD1 aligns across 8 bases. The sequence derives from a human donor in good health. CDR3 sequence (DNA): TGTGCCAGTAGTACCAAGGCAGGGGGCGGTAATTCACCCCTCCACTTT. It encodes CASSTKAGGGNSPLHF.